What follows is one T cell receptor (beta chain) and its context. Its specific antigen is unknown. No base quality information exists; no much larger clone differs at one position. The CDR3 numbers 15 residues from cysteine through phenylalanine. CDR3 DNA only is kept here, 45 bases in frame from base 1. Based on the germline V gene (reference sequence), the CDR1 and CDR2 sequences are GTSNPN and SVGIG. V and J are trimmed by 2 bases and 4 bases, and the gene matches miss 7 bases of the junction. This sample is part of a study of blood T cell repertoires in COVID-19 (dated by TCRdb to 2019 to 2021). For the wider study: The collaborator samples originated in the United States, Italy and Spain and spanned the acute and convalescent phases of COVID-19. The samples were drawn from two sources: the first 160 participants of the ongoing ImmuneRACE study, and 1,000 to 1,500 subjects contributed by 6 global collaborators. The material from the prospective study consisted of cDNA or gDNA derived from T cells, B-cell-depleted T cells, or PBMCs. Subjects who had been exposed to COVID-19, were actively infected with it, or had recovered from it provided the deeply sampled blood TCRbeta repertoires that made up the dataset. The repertoires were released in a freely available public database meant as a resource for research on the immune response to SARS-CoV-2. Where HLA class I and class II types were available, the types were taken from metadata supplied by the sample provider, not from assay-based typing. A de-identified subject ID, COVID-19 status, age in years and sex were almost always included in the sample metadata. Summary of the overall study and its limitations: How much clinical and demographic metadata was included differed by source and by participant, and the metadata was provided uncurated.

TCRbeta CDR3 regions were amplified from genomic DNA by means of the immunoSEQ Assay, a bias-controlled multiplex PCR. As for the original processing: Within the assay, amplification of reference gene primers was used to estimate how many nucleated cells each sample contained. To quantify the absolute abundance of each unique TCRbeta CDR3 rearrangement, sequence reads were collapsed and filtered. Productive Simpson clonality was computed per sample as the square root of Simpson's diversity index over productive rearrangements. TCRdb's version of the immuneACCESS table is confined to in-frame rearrangements and falls short of the full clone set. An unresolved V gene accounts for under half of the shortfall where checked; the remainder is of unknown origin. V and J calls and clone size are copied from that table; D and trimming were computed from the DNA. A total of fewer than 50,000 clones appear in this sample, around 80% of them only once. The top ten hold roughly 25% of the sample.

The collaborating institutions used their own protocols to collect whole blood in K2EDTA tubes. Collaborator samples were shipped for TCRbeta analysis as frozen whole blood, isolated PBMCs, or DNA extracted from either sample type. The origin of this receptor is a man aged 70 or older with acute or convalescent COVID-19. The V and J genes are TRBV30 and TRBJ2-1, and TRBD2 matches 8 of the central bases. The sample taken for sequencing was peripheral blood. CDR3 protein: CAWSKRGSLYNEQFF. The nucleotides are TGTGCCTGGAGTAAGCGGGGGTCTTTATACAATGAGCAGTTCTTC.